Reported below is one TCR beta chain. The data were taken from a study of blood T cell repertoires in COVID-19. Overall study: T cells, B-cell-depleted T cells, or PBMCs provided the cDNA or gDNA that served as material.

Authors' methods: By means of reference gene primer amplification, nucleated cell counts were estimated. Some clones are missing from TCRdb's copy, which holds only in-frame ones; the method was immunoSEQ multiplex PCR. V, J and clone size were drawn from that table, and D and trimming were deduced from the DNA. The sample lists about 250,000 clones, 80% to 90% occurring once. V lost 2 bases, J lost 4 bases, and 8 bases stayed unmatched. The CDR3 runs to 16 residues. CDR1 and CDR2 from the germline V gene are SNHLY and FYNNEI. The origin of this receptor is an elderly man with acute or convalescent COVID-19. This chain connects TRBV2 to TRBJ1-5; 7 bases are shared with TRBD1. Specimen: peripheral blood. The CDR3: CASSESQGVRNQPQHF. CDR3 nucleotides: TGTGCCAGCAGTGAAAGTCAGGGGGTGAGAAATCAGCCCCAGCATTTT. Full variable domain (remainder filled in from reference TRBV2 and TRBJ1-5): EPEVTQTPSHQVTQMGQEVILRCVPISNHLYFYWYRQILGQKVEFLVSFYNNEISEKSEIFDDQFSVERPDGSNFTLKIRSTKLEDSAMYFCASSESQGVRNQPQHFGDGTRLSIL.